A single sample is the source of the 10 T cell receptor beta chains below, sequenced in a study of T cells in Graves' hyperthyroidism and ophthalmopathy. RNA transcripts provided the source from which TCR beta CDR3 regions were amplified. A set of HTBI primers served as the primers for a first-round RT-PCR of the TCR CDR3. TCRdb recomputed calls from the multiplex PCR reads with MiXCR, one row per CDR3 protein. The sample lists hundreds of thousands of distinct CDR3 sequences, roughly 20% occurring once. Sequencing used blood. Every receptor here comes from a man under 40 with Graves' ophthalmopathy.

This clonotype has a count of ten or more. The rearrangement links TRBV12-3 or TRBV12-4 to TRBJ2-1; D remains ambiguous. V dropped 2 bases and J dropped 8 bases, with 16 bases sitting between them. This CDR3 is 15 amino acids long. As DNA, the CDR3 is TGTGCCAGCAGTTTATCGGCCGTACCACGGGATGAGCAGTTCTTC. This sequence encodes CASSLSAVPRDEQFF.

The gene calls are TRBV7-8 and TRBJ1-1; a possible D gene is TRBD1 (5 bases). Looked up from germline, CDR1 is SGHVS and CDR2 is FQNEAQ. V was shortened by 1 base and J by 8 bases, with 11 bases between the two germline ends. The CDR3 extends over 13 amino acids. The CDR3 DNA is TGTGCCAGCAGCTTAGGAGGGGCGAGAGAAGCTTTCTTT. Protein sequence: CASSLGGAREAFF.

The rearrangement uses TRBV4-2 and TRBJ2-1; 10 bases are shared with TRBD2. The CDR3 runs 15 residues. Germline V gene sequence: CDR1 LGHNA, CDR2 YNFKEQ. Germline trimming cut 0 bases from V and 12 bases from J; bases unmatched to any gene: 8. In nucleotides, the CDR3 is TGTGCCAGCAGCCAAGACGAGTTATTAGCGGGAGGGCAGTTCTTC. Its translation is CASSQDELLAGGQFF.

This chain connects TRBV20-1 to TRBJ1-5, with 8 positions matching TRBD1. Germline V gene lookup returns CDR1 DFQATT and CDR2 SNEGSKA (reference sequence). CDR3 length: 12 residues. Germline trimming cut 5 bases from V and 7 bases from J; bases unmatched to any gene: 4. CDR3 region: CSAEDRGQPQHF. In nucleotides, the CDR3 is TGCAGTGCTGAAGACAGGGGACAGCCCCAGCATTTT.

This clonotype has at least ten counts. V usage is TRBV11-2 and J usage is TRBJ2-3; D is unclear. This CDR3 has 12 residues. The V gene's germline CDR1 is SGHAT and CDR2 FQNNGV. V was cut by 0 bases and J by 6 bases, with 4 bases left in between. The CDR3 coding sequence is TGTGCCAGCAGCTTAGAGTATGATACGCAGTATTTT. This encodes CASSLEYDTQYF.

This clonotype was counted between two and nine times. The chain is built from TRBV9 and TRBJ1-2; no definite D call. There are 10 residues in the CDR3. Per germline, CDR1 SGDLS and CDR2 YYNGEE. The germline V and J ends were trimmed by 3 bases and 7 bases, with 4 bases remaining between them. The CDR3 reads CASSACGYTF. The CDR3 DNA is TGTGCCAGCAGCGCTTGTGGCTACACCTTC.

This clonotype occurred a few times. The V gene is TRBV5-1, the J gene TRBJ2-5; D unclear. The germline CDR1 and CDR2 sequences are SGHRS and YFSETQ. This CDR3 comprises 13 residues. Trimming took 8 bases from V and 4 from J, leaving 15 bases between them. CDR3 residues: CARRLEGPETQYF. The CDR3 DNA is TGCGCCAGGAGATTAGAAGGTCCAGAGACCCAGTACTTC.

The gene calls are TRBV20-1 and TRBJ1-5, with TRBD1 identical over 7 bases. CDR1 and CDR2 (germline): DFQATT, SNEGSKA (reference sequence). With V trimmed by 0 bases and J by 12 bases, 20 bases remained unmatched. CDR3 size: 17 residues. This chain's CDR3 is CSARDPTTGPRGVSQHF. CDR3 nucleotide sequence: TGCAGTGCTAGAGATCCTACGACAGGGCCCCGCGGTGTGAGCCAGCATTTT.

Only a few counts were recorded for this clonotype. V gene TRBV3-1 combines with J gene TRBJ2-1; TRBD2 matches 13 bases. V shed 6 bases and J 9 bases; nucleotides not matched to a gene: 11. This CDR3 has 16 residues. Germline CDR1 is LGHDT and CDR2 is YNNKEL (reference sequence). The CDR3 loop reads CASSPGTSGIVVEQFF. As DNA, the CDR3 is TGTGCCAGCAGTCCCGGGACTAGCGGGATCGTGGTTGAGCAGTTCTTC.

This clonotype was picked up a small number of times. V gene TRBV7-3 combines with J gene TRBJ2-5, with TRBD1 matching 7 bases. CDR1 is SGHTA, CDR2 FQGTGA, per germline. The V gene end was trimmed by 4 bases and the J gene end by 5 bases; junction bases not matched to a gene: 4. The CDR3 is 13 residues long. The CDR3 region is CASSSGQWETQYF. CDR3 DNA: TGTGCCAGCAGCTCGGGACAGTGGGAGACCCAGTACTTC. Full variable domain (outside the CDR3, taken from reference TRBV7-3 and TRBJ2-5): GAGVSQTPSNKVTEKGKYVELRCDPISGHTALYWYRQSLGQGPEFLIYFQGTGAADDSGLPNDRFFAVRPEGSVSTLKIQRTERGDSAVYLCASSSGQWETQYFGPGTRLLVL.